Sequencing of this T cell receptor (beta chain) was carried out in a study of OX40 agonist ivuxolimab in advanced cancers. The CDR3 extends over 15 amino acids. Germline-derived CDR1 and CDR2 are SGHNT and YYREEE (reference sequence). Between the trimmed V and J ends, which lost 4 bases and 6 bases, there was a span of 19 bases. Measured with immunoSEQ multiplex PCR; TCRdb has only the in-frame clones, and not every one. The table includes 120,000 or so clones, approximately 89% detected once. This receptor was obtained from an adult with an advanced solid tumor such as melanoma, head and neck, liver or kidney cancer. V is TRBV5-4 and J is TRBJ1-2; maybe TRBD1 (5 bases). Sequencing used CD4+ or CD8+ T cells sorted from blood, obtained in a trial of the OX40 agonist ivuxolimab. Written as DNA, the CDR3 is TGTGCCAGCAGCCCCCGGGACGCCGGCCCCCATGGCTACACCTTC. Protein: CASSPRDAGPHGYTF. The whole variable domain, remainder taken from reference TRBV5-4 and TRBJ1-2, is ETGVTQSPTHLIKTRGQQVTLRCSSQSGHNTVSWYQQALGQGPQFIFQYYREEENGRGNFPPRFSGLQFPNYSSELNVNALELDDSALYLCASSPRDAGPHGYTFGSGTRLTVV.